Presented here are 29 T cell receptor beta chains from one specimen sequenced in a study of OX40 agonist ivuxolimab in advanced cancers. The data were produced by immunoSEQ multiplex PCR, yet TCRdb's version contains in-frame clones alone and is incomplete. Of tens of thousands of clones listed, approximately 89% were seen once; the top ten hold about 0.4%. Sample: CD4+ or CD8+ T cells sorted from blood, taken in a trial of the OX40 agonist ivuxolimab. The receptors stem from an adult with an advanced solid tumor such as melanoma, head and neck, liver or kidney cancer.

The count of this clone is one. The CDR3 DNA reads as TGTGCCAGCAGACTAGCGGGAGTGGGCGAGCAGTACTTC. Residues: CASRLAGVGEQYF. The chain couples TRBV28 to TRBJ2-7; 11 bases are a match to TRBD2. The germline V gene encodes CDR1 MDHEN and CDR2 SYDVKM. With 6 bases clipped from V and 6 bases from J, the junction kept 4 bases outside the gene matches. The CDR3 totals 13 residues.

Here the CDR3 reads CASSLGTGENYGYTF. CDR3 coding DNA: TGTGCCAGTAGTCTGGGGACAGGAGAGAACTATGGCTACACCTTC. V usage is TRBV19 and J usage is TRBJ1-2; 8 bases are a match to TRBD1. Looked up from germline, CDR1 is LNHDA and CDR2 is SQIVND (reference sequence). Unmatched junction bases numbered 7, after V lost 5 bases and J lost 2 bases. This CDR3 has 15 residues.

The CDR3 loop reads CASSQRQQQYF. CDR3 sequence (DNA): TGCGCCAGCAGCCAAAGACAGCAGCAGTACTTC. The chain has TRBV4-1 and TRBJ2-7, with D possibly being TRBD1 (5 bases). CDR1 is MGHRA, CDR2 YSYEKL, per germline. Trimming removed 2 bases from V and 8 bases from J, with 7 bases in between. The CDR3 is 11 amino acids.

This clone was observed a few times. CDR3 in DNA: TGTGCCAGCAGCCAAGTTGGCAGGTTTACCCTGTTTTTT. Protein sequence: CASSQVGRFTLFF. The rearrangement uses TRBV14 and TRBJ1-4, with D unclear. Germline V gene lookup returns CDR1 SGHDN and CDR2 FVKESK. The length of the CDR3 is 13 residues. V lost 1 base to trimming and J lost 14 bases, with 14 bases between them.

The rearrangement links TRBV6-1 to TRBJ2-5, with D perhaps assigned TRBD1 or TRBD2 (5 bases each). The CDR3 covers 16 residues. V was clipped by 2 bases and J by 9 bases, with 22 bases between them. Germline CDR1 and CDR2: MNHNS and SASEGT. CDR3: CASSEFPGTDPMAQYF. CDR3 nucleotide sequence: TGTGCCAGCAGTGAATTCCCCGGGACCGACCCCATGGCCCAGTACTTC.

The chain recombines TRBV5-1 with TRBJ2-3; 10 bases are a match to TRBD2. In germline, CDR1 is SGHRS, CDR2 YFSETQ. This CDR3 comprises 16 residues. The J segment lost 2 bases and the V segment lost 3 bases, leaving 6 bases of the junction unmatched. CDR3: CASSSGTSDNTDTQYF. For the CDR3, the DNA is TGCGCCAGCAGCTCCGGGACTAGCGACAACACAGATACGCAGTATTTT.

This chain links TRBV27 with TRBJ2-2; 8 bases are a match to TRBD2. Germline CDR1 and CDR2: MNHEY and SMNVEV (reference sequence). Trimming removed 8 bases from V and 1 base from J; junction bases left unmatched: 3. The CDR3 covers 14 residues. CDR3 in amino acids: CASGSGRNTGELFF. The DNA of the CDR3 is TGTGCCAGCGGCAGCGGGAGGAACACCGGGGAGCTGTTTTTT.

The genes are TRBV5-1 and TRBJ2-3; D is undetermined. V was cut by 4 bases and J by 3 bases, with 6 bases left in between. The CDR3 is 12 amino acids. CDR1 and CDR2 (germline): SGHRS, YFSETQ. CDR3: CASSPSTDTQYF. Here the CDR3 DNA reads TGCGCCAGCAGCCCGTCGACAGATACGCAGTATTTT. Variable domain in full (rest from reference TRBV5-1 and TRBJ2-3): KAGVTQTPRYLIKTRGQQVTLSCSPISGHRSVSWYQQTPGQGLQFLFEYFSETQRNKGNFPGRFSGRQFSNSRSEMNVSTLELGDSALYLCASSPSTDTQYFGPGTRLTVL.

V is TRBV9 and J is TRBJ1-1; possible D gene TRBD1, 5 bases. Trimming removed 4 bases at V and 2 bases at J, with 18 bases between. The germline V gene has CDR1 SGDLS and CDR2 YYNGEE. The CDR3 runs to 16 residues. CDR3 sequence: CASSLRPVTGNTEAFF. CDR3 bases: TGTGCCAGCAGCCTCCGACCGGTTACAGGAAACACTGAAGCTTTCTTT.

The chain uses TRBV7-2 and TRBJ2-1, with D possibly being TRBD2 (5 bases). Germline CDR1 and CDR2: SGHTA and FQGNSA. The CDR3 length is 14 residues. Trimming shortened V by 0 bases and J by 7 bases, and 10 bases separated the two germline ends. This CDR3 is CASSLAGAWNEQFF. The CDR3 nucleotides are TGTGCCAGCAGCTTAGCGGGAGCTTGGAATGAGCAGTTCTTC.

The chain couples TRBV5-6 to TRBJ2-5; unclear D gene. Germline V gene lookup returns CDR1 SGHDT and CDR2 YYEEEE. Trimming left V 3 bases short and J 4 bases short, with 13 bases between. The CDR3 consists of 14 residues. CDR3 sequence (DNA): TGTGCCAGCAGCTCGGGTCTGGGGTCAGAGACCCAGTACTTC. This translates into CASSSGLGSETQYF.

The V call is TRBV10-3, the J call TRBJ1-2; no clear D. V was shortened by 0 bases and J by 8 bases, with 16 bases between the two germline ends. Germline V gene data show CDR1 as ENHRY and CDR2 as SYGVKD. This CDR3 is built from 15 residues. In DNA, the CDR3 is TGTGCCATCAGTGAGTCAACAAAAGGGTATCAAGGCTACACCTTC. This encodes CAISESTKGYQGYTF.

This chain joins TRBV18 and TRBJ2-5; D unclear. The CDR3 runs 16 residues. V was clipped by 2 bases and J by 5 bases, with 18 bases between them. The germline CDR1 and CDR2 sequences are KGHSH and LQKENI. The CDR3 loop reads CASSPTSQVMGETQYF. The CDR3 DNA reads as TGTGCCAGCTCACCAACGTCTCAGGTCATGGGCGAGACCCAGTACTTC. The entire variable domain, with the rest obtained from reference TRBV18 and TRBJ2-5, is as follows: NAGVMQNPRHLVRRRGQEARLRCSPMKGHSHVYWYRQLPEEGLKFMVYLQKENIIDESGMPKERFSAEFPKEGPSILRIQQVVRGDSAAYFCASSPTSQVMGETQYFGPGTRLLVL.

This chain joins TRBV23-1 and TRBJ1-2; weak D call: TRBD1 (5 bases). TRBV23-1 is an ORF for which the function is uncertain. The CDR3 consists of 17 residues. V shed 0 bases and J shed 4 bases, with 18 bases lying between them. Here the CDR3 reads CASSQSHSAMGVYGYTF. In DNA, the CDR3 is TGCGCCAGCAGTCAATCGCACAGTGCCATGGGGGTCTATGGCTACACCTTC.

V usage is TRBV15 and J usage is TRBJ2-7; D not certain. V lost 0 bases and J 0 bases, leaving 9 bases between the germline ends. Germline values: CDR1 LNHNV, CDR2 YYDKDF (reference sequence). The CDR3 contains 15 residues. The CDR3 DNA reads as TGTGCCACCAGCAGAGAAACAACGTTCTCCTACGAGCAGTACTTC. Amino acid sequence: CATSRETTFSYEQYF.

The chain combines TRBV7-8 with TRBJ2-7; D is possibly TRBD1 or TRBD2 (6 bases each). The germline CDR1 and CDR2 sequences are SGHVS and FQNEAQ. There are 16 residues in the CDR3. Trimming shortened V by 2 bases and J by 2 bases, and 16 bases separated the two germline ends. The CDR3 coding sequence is TGTGCCAGCAGCTTACCCCAGGGGTCTAGCGCCTACGAGCAGTACTTC. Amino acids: CASSLPQGSSAYEQYF.

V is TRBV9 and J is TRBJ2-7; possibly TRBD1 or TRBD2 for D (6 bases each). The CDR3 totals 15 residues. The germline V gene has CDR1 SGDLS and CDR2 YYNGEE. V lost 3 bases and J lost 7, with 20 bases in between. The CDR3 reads CASSGGDTDTREQYF. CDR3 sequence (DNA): TGTGCCAGCAGCGGCGGGGACACGGACACGAGGGAGCAGTACTTC.

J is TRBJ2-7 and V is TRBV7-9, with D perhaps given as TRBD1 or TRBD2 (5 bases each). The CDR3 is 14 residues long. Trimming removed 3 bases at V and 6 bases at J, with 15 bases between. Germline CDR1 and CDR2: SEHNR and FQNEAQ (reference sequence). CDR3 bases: TGTGCCAGCAGCTTTGAGGGGATCGGCGTCGAGCAGTACTTC. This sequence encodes CASSFEGIGVEQYF. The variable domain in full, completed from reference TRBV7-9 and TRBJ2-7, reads DTGVSQNPRHKITKRGQNVTFRCDPISEHNRLYWYRQTLGQGPEFLTYFQNEAQLEKSRLLSDRFSAERPKGSFSTLEIQRTEQGDSAMYLCASSFEGIGVEQYFGPGTRLTVT.

The CDR3 bases are TGTGCCACCAGCAGAGATTTCCAGGGGACTGAAGCTTTCTTT. Amino acid sequence: CATSRDFQGTEAFF. The V call is TRBV15, the J call TRBJ1-1; possible D gene TRBD1, 6 bases. The CDR3 consists of 14 residues. V lost 0 bases, J lost 5 bases, and 10 bases lay in between. Germline V gives CDR1 LNHNV, CDR2 YYDKDF (reference sequence).

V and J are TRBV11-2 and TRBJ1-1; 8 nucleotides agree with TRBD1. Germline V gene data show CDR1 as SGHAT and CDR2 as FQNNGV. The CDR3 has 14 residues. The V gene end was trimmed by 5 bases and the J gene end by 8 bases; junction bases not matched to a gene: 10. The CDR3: CASSALRTGKEAFF. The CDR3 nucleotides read TGTGCCAGCAGCGCGCTCAGGACAGGGAAAGAAGCTTTCTTT.

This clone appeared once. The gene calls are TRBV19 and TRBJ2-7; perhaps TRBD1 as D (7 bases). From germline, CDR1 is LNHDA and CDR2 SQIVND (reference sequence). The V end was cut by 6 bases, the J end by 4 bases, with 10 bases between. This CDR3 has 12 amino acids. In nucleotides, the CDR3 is TGTGCCAGTAGCGCAGGGGGGTACGAGCAGTACTTC. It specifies CASSAGGYEQYF. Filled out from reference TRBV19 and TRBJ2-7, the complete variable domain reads DGGITQSPKYLFRKEGQNVTLSCEQNLNHDAMYWYRQDPGQGLRLIYYSQIVNDFQKGDIAEGYSVSREKKESFPLTVTSAQKNPTAFYLCASSAGGYEQYFGPGTRLTVT.

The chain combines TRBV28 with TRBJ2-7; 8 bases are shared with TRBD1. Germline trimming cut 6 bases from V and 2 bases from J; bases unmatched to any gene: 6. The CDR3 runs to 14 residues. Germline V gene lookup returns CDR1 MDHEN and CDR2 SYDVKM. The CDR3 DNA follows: TGTGCCAGCAGGGGGACAGGAGACCCCTACGAGCAGTACTTC. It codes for CASRGTGDPYEQYF.

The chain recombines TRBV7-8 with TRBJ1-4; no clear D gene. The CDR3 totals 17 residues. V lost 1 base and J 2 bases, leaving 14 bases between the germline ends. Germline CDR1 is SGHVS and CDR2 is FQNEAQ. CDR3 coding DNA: TGTGCCAGCAGCTTAGGGGCGGGAACTACGACTAATGAAAAACTGTTTTTT. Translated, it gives CASSLGAGTTTNEKLFF.

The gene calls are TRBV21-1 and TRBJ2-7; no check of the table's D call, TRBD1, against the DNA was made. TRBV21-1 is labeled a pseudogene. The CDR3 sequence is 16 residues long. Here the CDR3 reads CASTRLRACRSYEQYF. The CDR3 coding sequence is TGTGCCAGCACCCGACTCAGGGCCTGTCGGTCCTACGAGCAGTACTTC.

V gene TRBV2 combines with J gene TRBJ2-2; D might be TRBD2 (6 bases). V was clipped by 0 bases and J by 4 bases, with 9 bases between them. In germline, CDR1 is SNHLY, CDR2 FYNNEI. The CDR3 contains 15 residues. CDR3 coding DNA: TGTGCCAGCAGTGAAGCGGGGGGAAGCACCGGGGAGCTGTTTTTT. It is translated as CASSEAGGSTGELFF.

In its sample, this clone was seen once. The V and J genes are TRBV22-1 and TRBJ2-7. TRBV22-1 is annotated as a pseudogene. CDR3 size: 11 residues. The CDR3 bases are TGTCCTGGGAGCGCCCCAGAGGAGCAGTACTTC. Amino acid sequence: CPGSAPEEQYF.

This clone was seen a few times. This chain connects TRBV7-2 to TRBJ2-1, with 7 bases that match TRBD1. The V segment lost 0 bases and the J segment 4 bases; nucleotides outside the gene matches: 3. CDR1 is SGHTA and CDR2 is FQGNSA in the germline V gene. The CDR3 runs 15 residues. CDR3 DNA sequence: TGTGCCAGCAGCTTAGCCCCGGGACAGTACAATGAGCAGTTCTTC. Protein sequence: CASSLAPGQYNEQFF.

CDR3 nucleotides: TGTGCCAGCAGCAACCACAATGAGCAGTTCTTC. It yields the protein CASSNHNEQFF. The chain recombines TRBV7-9 with TRBJ2-1; the D is unclear. The germline CDR1 and CDR2 sequences are SEHNR and FQNEAQ (reference sequence). Trimming took 5 bases from V and 5 from J, leaving 4 bases between them. The CDR3 is 11 residues long.

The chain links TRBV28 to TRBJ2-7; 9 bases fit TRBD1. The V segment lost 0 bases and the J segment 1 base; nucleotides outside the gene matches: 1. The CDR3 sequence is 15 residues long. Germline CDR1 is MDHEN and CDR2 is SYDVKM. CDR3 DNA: TGTGCCAGCAGTTTATGGACAGGGGGATCCTACGAGCAGTACTTC. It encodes CASSLWTGGSYEQYF.